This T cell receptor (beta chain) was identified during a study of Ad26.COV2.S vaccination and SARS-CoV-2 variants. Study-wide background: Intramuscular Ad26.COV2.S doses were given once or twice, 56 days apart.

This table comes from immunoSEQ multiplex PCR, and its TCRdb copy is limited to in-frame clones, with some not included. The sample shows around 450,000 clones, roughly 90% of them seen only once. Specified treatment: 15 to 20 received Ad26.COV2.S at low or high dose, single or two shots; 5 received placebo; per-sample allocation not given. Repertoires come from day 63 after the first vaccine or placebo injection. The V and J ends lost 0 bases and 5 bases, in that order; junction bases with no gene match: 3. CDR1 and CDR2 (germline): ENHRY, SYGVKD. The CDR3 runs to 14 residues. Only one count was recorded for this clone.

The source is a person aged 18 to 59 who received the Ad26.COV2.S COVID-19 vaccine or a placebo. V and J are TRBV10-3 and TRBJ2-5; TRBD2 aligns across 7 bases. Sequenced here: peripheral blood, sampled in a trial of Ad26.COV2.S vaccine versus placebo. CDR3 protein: CAISESGGSETQYF. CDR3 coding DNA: TGTGCCATCAGTGAGTCGGGAGGGTCGGAGACCCAGTACTTC.